The clone carrying this T cell receptor (beta chain) was counted many times. Its cognate antigen is unknown. CDR1 is SGHVS, CDR2 FNYEAQ, per germline. V was cut by 1 base and J by 5 bases, with 14 bases left in between. CDR3 length: 16 residues. These data originate in a study of T-cell reconstitution after alpha-beta-depleted transplantation in children. Study-wide results and limits: Surviving thymic progenitors and recipient T cells were the source of high TCRbeta diversity at day 60 in some patients.

A TCRbeta library incorporating unique molecular identifiers was prepared. TCRdb independently ran MiXCR on the PCR reads; one entry per CDR3 protein. This sample has around 440,000 distinct CDR3 sequences, with around 16% found just once. This TCR came from a boy younger than two who had a stem cell transplant for Wiskott-Aldrich syndrome, so the T cells may come from the graft donor. V usage is TRBV7-6 and J usage is TRBJ2-2, with D tentatively TRBD1 (5 bases). Here the sequenced sample was PBMCs, mostly from graft donor cells, taken 360 days after TCRalphabeta/CD19-depleted stem cell transplant. This CDR3 is CASSLVVGEGTGELFF. As DNA, the CDR3 is TGTGCCAGCAGCTTAGTAGTAGGGGAAGGAACCGGGGAGCTGTTTTTT.